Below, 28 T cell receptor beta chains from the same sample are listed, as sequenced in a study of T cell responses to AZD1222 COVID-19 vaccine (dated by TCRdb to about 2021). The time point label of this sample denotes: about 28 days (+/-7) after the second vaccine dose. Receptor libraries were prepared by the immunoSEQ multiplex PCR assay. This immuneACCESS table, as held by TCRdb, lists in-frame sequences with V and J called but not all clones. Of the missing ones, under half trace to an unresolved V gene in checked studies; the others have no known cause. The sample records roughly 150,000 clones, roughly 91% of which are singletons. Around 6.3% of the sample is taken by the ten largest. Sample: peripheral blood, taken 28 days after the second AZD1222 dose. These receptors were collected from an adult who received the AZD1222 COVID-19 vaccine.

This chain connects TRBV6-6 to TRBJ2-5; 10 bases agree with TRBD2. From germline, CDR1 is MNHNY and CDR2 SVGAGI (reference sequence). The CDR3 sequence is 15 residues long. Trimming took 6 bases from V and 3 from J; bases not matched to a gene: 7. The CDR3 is CASRLAGGGEETQYF. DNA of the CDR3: TGTGCCAGCAGATTAGCGGGGGGCGGAGAAGAGACCCAGTACTTC.

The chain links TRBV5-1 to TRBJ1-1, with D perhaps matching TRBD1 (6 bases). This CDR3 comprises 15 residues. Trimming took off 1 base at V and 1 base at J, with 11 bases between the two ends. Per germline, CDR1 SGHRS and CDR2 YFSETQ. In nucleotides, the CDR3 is TGCGCCAGCAGCTTGTCAGGGGACCAGAACACTGAAGCTTTCTTT. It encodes CASSLSGDQNTEAFF.

This CDR3 reads CASSLALAASYEQYF. The DNA for the CDR3 is TGCGCCAGCAGCCTCGCACTAGCGGCCTCCTACGAGCAGTACTTC. The J gene is TRBJ2-7, the V gene TRBV5-1, with 8 bases identical to TRBD2. The CDR3 covers 15 residues. Germline V gives CDR1 SGHRS, CDR2 YFSETQ. V lost 4 bases, J lost 0 bases, and 6 bases stayed unmatched.

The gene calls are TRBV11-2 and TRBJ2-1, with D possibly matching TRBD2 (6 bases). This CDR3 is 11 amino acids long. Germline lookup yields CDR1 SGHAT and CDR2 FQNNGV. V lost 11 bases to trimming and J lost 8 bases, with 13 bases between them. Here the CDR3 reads CADAAGHEQFF. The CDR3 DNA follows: TGTGCCGACGCGGCGGGGCATGAGCAGTTCTTC.

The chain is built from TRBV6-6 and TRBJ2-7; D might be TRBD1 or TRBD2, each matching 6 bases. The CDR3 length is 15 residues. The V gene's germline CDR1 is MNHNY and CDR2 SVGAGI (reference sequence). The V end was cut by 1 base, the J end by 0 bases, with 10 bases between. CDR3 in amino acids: CASSYFGGGSYEQYF. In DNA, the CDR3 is TGTGCCAGCAGTTACTTCGGGGGCGGCTCCTACGAGCAGTACTTC.

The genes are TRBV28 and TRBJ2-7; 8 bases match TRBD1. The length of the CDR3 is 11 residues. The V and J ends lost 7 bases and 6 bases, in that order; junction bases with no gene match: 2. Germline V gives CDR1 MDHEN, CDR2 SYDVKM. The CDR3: CASTTGGEQYF. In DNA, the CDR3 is TGTGCCAGCACCACAGGGGGCGAGCAGTACTTC.

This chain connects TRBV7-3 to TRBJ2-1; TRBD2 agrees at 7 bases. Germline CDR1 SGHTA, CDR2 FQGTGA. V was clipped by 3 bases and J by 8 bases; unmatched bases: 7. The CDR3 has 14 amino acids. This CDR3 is CASSFDGRRHEQFF. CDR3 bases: TGTGCCAGCAGCTTCGACGGGAGGAGGCATGAGCAGTTCTTC.

The CDR3 reads CASSPPSGGDFYEQYF. Written as DNA, the CDR3 is TGTGCCAGCTCACCTCCCTCAGGGGGGGACTTCTACGAGCAGTACTTC. The chain links TRBV18 to TRBJ2-7; D is perhaps TRBD1 or TRBD2 (7 bases each). CDR1 and CDR2 from the germline V gene are KGHSH and LQKENI. CDR3 length: 16 amino acids. Trimming removed 3 bases at V and 3 bases at J, with 18 bases between.

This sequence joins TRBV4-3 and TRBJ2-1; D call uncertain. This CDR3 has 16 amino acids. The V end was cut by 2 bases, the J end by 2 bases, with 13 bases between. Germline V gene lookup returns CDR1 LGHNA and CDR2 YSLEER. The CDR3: CASSQRTTSPYNEQFF. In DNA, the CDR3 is TGCGCCAGCAGCCAAAGGACCACGTCTCCCTACAATGAGCAGTTCTTC.

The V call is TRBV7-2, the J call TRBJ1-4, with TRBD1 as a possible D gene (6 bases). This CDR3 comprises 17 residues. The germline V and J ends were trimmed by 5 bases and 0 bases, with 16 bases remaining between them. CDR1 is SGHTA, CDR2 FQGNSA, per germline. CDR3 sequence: CASSRFGGGATNEKLFF. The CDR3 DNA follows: TGTGCCAGCAGCCGCTTTGGGGGCGGGGCAACTAATGAAAAACTGTTTTTT.

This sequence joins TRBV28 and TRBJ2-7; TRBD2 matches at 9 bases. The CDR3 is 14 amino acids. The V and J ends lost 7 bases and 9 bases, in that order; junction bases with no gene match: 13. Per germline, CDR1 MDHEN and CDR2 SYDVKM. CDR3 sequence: CASNYGGRALGQYF. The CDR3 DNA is TGTGCCAGCAACTACGGCGGGAGGGCCCTCGGGCAGTACTTC.

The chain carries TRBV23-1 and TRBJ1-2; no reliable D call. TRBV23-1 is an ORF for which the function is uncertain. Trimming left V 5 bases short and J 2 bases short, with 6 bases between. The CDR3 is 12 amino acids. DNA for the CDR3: TGCGCCAGCAGTAGGCAGAACTATGGCTACACCTTC. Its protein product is CASSRQNYGYTF.

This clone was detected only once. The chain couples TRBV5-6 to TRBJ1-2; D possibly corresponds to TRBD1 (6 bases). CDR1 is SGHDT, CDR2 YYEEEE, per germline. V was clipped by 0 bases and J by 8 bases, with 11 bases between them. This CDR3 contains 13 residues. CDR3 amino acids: CASSLDRVGGYTF. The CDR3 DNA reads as TGTGCCAGCAGCTTGGACAGGGTAGGCGGCTACACCTTC.

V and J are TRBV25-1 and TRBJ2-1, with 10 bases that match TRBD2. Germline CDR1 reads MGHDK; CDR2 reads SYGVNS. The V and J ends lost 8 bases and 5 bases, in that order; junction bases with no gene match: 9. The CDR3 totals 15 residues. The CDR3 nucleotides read TGTGCCAGCCGGATTACGGGACTAGCGAACAATGAGCAGTTCTTC. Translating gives CASRITGLANNEQFF.

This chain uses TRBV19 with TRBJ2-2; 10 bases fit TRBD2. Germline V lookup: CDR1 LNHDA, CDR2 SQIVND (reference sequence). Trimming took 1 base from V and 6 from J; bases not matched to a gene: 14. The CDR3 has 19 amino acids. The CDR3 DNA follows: TGTGCCAGTAGTATAGCCGGGACTAGCGTCCTTTTCCGCTCCGGGGAGCTGTTTTTT. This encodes CASSIAGTSVLFRSGELFF.

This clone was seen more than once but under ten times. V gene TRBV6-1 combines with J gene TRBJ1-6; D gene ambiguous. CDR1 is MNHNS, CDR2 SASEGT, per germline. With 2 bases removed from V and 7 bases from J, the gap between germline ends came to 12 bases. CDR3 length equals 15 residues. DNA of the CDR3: TGTGCCAGCAGTGAATTTGAAGACAACAATTCACCCCTCCACTTT. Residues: CASSEFEDNNSPLHF.

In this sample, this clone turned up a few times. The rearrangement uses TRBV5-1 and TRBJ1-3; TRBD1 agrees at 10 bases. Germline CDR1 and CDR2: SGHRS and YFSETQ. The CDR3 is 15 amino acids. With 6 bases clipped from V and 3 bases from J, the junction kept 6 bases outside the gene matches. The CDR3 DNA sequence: TGCGCCAGCACCCGGACAGGGGGATTTGGAAACACCATATATTTT. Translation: CASTRTGGFGNTIYF.

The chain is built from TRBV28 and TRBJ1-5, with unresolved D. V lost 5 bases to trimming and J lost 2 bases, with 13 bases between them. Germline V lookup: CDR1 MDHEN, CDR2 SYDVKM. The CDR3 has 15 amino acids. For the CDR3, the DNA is TGTGCCAGCAGTATGGAGGGTGTGGGCAATCAGCCCCAGCATTTT. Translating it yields CASSMEGVGNQPQHF.

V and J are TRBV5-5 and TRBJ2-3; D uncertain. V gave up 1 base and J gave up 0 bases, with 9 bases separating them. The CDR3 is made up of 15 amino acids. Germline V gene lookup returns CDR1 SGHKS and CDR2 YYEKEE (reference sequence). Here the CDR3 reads CASSLIQTSTDTQYF. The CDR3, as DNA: TGTGCCAGCAGCTTGATACAAACTAGCACAGATACGCAGTATTTT.

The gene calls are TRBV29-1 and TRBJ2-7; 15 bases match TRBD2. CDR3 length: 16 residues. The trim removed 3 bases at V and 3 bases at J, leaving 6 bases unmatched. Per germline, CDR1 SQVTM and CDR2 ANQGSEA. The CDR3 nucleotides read TGCAGCGTTGAGGGACTAGCGGGAGGCACCATCTACGAGCAGTACTTC. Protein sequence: CSVEGLAGGTIYEQYF.

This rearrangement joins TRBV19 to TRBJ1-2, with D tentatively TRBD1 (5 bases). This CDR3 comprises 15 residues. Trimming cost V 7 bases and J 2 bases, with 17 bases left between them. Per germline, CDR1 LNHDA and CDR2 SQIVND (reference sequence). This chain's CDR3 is CASIPATGSNYGYTF. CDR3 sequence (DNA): TGTGCCAGTATCCCCGCCACAGGTTCGAACTATGGCTACACCTTC.

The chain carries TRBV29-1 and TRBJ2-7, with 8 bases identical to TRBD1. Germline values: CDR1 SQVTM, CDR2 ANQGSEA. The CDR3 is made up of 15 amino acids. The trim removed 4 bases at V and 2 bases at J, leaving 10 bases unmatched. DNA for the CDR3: TGCAGCGTTGCCTTCCTCGGACAGGGCGCCTACGAGCAGTACTTC. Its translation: CSVAFLGQGAYEQYF.

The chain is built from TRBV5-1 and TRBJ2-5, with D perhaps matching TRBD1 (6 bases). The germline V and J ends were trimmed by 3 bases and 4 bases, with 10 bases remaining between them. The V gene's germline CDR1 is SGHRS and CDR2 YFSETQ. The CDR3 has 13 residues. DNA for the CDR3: TGCGCCAGCAGCTCCCAGGGGTCAGAGACCCAGTACTTC. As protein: CASSSQGSETQYF.

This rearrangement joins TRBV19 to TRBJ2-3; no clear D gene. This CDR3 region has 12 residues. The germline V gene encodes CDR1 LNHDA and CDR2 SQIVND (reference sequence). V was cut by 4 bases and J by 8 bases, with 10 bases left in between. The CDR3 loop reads CASSNPPGTQYF. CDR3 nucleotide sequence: TGTGCCAGTAGTAACCCCCCTGGTACGCAGTATTTT.

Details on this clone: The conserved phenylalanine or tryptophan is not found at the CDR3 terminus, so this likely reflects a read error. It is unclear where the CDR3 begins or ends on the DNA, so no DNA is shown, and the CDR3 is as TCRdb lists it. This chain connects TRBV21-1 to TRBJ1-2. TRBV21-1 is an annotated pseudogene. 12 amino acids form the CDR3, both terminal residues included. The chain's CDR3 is CATAPFNPGIII.

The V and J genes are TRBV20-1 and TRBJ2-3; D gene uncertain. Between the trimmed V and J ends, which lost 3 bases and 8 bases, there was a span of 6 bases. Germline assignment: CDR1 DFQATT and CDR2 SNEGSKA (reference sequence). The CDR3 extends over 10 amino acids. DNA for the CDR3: TGCAGTGCTAGCGGGCGTACGCAGTATTTT. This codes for CSASGRTQYF.

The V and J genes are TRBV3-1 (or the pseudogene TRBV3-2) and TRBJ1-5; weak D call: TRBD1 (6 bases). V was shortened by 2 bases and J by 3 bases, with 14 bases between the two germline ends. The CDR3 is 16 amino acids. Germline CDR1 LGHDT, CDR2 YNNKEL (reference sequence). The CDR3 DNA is TGTGCCAGCAGCCAACGGACAGCCCGACACAATCAGCCCCAGCATTTT. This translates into CASSQRTARHNQPQHF.

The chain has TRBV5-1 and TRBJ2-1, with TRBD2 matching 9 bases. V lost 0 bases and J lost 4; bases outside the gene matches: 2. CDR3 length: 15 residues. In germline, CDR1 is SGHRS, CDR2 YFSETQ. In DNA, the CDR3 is TGCGCCAGCAGCTTGGGACTAGCGGCTTACAATGAGCAGTTCTTC. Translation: CASSLGLAAYNEQFF.